This record covers a single T cell receptor (beta chain). Its target is not known. These data originate in a study of cytomegalovirus exposure and HLA in healthy donors. Study outcomes and limitations: CMV antigen specificity of a few CMV-associated chains was confirmed in vitro.

The PCR employed 60 Vbeta primers together with 13 Jbeta primers. Authors' data handling: As a later analysis found, there were 70 million to 90 million unique TCR beta chains, of which some 10 million were shared. Profiled with immunoSEQ multiplex PCR; TCRdb holds only in-frame clones, not every one. V and J calls and clone size are copied from that table; D and trimming were computed from the DNA. This sample carries about 200,000 clones, approximately 88% of them seen once, and the ten largest clones take under 0.85%. V gave up 1 base and J gave up 9 bases, with 16 bases separating them. CDR3 length equals 16 residues. CDR1 and CDR2 (germline): MNHEY, SMNVEV (reference sequence). Healthy bone marrow donors made up the cohort.

Sequenced input: PBMCs. This receptor was taken from a boy between 2 and 10 years old in good health and CMV-seronegative. The genes are TRBV27 and TRBJ1-6; a possible D gene is TRBD1 (6 bases). CDR3 sequence (DNA): TGTGCCAGCAGTTTATTCTCGACAGGCTGGGGTTCACCCCTCCACTTT. It specifies CASSLFSTGWGSPLHF.